Sequencing of this T cell receptor (beta chain) was carried out in a study of blood T cell repertoires in COVID-19. Study in general: From the United States, Italy and Spain came samples of acute and convalescent COVID-19. Sources were T cells, B-cell-depleted T cells, or PBMCs; the material itself was cDNA or gDNA.

In the authors' workflow: Reference gene primers were amplified, and this amplification served to estimate nucleated cell counts. TCRdb's table, derived via immunoSEQ multiplex PCR, lists solely in-frame clones and lacks some. That table supplies the V and J calls and clone size; D and trimming were determined from the DNA. The data contain some 41,000 clones, 89% of them seen just once; the ten biggest clones take up about a sixth. The CDR3 length is 16 residues. The germline V and J ends were trimmed by 5 bases and 0 bases, with 17 bases remaining between them. Germline CDR1 SGHRS, CDR2 YFSETQ. Sample: peripheral blood. The chain links TRBV5-1 to TRBJ1-1; perhaps TRBD1 as D (5 bases). The clonotype originates from a man in his 70s with active COVID-19. For the CDR3, the DNA is TGCGCCAGCAGATTAGAGACAGCTAACATGAACACTGAAGCTTTCTTT. Encoded protein: CASRLETANMNTEAFF. The variable domain in full, with the rest retrieved from reference TRBV5-1 and TRBJ1-1, is KAGVTQTPRYLIKTRGQQVTLSCSPISGHRSVSWYQQTPGQGLQFLFEYFSETQRNKGNFPGRFSGRQFSNSRSEMNVSTLELGDSALYLCASRLETANMNTEAFFGQGTRLTVV.